This T cell receptor beta chain was recovered during a study of T cells after yellow fever vaccination. TCRdb fed the 5' RACE reads into MiXCR, producing one record per CDR3 protein. The sample lists about 320,000 distinct CDR3 sequences; around 10% were seen once. CDR3 size: 11 residues. Germline-derived CDR1 and CDR2 are SGHDN and FVKESK. V was shortened by 5 bases and J by 5 bases, with 6 bases between the two germline ends. Sequencing used CD4+ T cells sorted from PBMCs, obtained 45 days after the yellow fever booster vaccination. V is TRBV14 and J is TRBJ2-5; D gene ambiguous. This receptor was obtained from a man aged 18 to 30 who received the YFV17D yellow fever vaccine. CDR3 loop: CASSMGETQYF. The CDR3 DNA is TGTGCCAGCAGCATGGGGGAGACCCAGTACTTC.